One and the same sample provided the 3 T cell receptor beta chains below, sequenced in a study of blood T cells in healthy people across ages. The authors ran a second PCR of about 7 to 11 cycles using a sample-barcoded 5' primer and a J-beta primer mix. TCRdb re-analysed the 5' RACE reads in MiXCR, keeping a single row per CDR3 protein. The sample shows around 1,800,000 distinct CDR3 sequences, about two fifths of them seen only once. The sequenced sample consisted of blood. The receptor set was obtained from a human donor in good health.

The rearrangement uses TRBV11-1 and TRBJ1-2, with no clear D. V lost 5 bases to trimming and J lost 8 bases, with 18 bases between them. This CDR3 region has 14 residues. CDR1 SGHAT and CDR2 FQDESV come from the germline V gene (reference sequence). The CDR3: CASSPREKRVGYTF. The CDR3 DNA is TGTGCCAGCAGCCCTAGGGAGAAGAGAGTCGGCTACACCTTC. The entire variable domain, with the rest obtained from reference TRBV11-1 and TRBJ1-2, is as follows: EAEVAQSPRYKITEKSQAVAFWCDPISGHATLYWYRQILGQGPELLVQFQDESVVDDSQLPKDRFSAERLKGVDSTLKIQPAELGDSAMYLCASSPREKRVGYTFGSGTRLTVV.

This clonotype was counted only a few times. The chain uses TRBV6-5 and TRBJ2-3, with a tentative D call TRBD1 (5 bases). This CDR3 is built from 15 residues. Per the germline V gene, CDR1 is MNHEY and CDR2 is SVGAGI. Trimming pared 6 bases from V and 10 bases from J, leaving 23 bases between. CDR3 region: CASRTQSDSGWAQYF. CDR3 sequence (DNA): TGTGCCAGCAGAACACAGAGTGATTCAGGGTGGGCGCAGTATTTT.

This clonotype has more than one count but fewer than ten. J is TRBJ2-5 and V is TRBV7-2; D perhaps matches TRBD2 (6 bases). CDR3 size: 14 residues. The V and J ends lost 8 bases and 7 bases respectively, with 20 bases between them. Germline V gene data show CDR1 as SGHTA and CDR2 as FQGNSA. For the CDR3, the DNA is TGTGCCAGCTCCCTAGGAGGGTTAGTCGGGACCCAGTACTTC. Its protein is CASSLGGLVGTQYF.